The clone carrying this TCR beta chain was detected once. The sample comes from a study of technical replicates of blood from several donors. This CDR3 comprises 15 residues. V lost 0 bases and J lost 4; bases outside the gene matches: 5. Germline loops: CDR1 SGDLS, CDR2 YYNGEE. TCRdb's table, derived via immunoSEQ multiplex PCR, lists solely in-frame clones and lacks some. The sample contains 68,000 or so clones, roughly 90% of which appear only once. Sequencing used PBMCs. This clonotype was sampled from a human donor in good health. Some clones in this sample may be carry-over from other donors' samples. The V gene is TRBV9, the J gene TRBJ2-7; 9 nucleotides match TRBD2. The CDR3 is CASSVGLAGYYEQYF. In DNA, the CDR3 is TGTGCCAGCAGCGTAGGCCTAGCGGGGTATTACGAGCAGTACTTC.